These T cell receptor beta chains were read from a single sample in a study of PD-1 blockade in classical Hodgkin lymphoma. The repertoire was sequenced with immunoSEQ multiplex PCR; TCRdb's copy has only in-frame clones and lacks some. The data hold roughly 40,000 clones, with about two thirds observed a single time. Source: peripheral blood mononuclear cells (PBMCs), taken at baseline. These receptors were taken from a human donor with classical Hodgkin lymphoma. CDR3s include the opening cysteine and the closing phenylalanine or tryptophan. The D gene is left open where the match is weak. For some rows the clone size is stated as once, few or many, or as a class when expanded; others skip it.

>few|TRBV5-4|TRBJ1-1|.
TGTGCCAGCAGCGTATCGAACACTGAAGCTTTCTTT
CASSVSNTEAFF
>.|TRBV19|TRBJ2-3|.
TGTGCCAGTAGTATAGGACCAGGGCTTCTCACAGATACGCAGTATTTT
CASSIGPGLLTDTQYF
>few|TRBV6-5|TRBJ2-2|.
TGTGCCAGCAGTCTGACACCTCAGAACACCGGGGAGCTGTTTTTT
CASSLTPQNTGELFF
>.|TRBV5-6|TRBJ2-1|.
TGTGCCAGCAGCTTGGGACTAGTTAATGAGCAGTTCTTC
CASSLGLVNEQFF
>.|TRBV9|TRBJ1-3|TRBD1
TGTGCCAGCAGCGTCGACAGGGGAATGGTAGACACCATATATTTT
CASSVDRGMVDTIYF
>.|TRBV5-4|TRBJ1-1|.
TGTGCCAGCAGCGAGTGGGGGTCGGGCACTGAAGCTTTCTTT
CASSEWGSGTEAFF
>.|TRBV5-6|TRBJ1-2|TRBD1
TGTGCCAGCAGCTCGGGACAGGCTAACTATGGCTACACCTTC
CASSSGQANYGYTF
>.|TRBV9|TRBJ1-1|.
TGTGCCAGCAGCGTTAACATGGGAAAAACTGAAGCTTTCTTT
CASSVNMGKTEAFF
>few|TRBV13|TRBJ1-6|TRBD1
TGTGCCAGCAGCTCGACAGGGGCCAATTCACCCCTCCACTTT
CASSSTGANSPLHF
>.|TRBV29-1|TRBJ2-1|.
TGCAGCGTTGACCAGGGGCGGGCGGGTGAGCAGTTCTTC
CSVDQGRAGEQFF
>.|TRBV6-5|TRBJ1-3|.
TGTGCCAGCAGTTACGGCAGGAACTCTGGAAACACCATATATTTT
CASSYGRNSGNTIYF
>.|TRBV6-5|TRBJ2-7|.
TGTGCCAGCAGTTACGATGGAGCTATTAGCTCCTACGAGCAGTACTTC
CASSYDGAISSYEQYF
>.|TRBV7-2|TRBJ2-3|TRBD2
TGTGCCAGCAGCTTAGGGGATGGAGGGACTAGCGGATCCACAGATACGCAGTATTTT
CASSLGDGGTSGSTDTQYF
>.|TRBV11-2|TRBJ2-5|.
TGTGCCAGCAGTAGAGGGGGGGAGCAAGAGACCCAGTACTTC
CASSRGGEQETQYF
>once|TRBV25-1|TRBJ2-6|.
TGTGCCAGCAGTTACTCTGGGGCCAACGTCCTGACTTTC
CASSYSGANVLTF
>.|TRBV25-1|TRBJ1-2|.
TGTGCCAGCAGCCCACCCGGCGCTCCAGGGGTAGGCTACACCTTC
CASSPPGAPGVGYTF
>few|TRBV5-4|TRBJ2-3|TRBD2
TGTGCCAGCAGCTTGGACAGCGGGATGACAGATACGCAGTATTTT
CASSLDSGMTDTQYF
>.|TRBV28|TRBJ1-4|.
TGTGCCAGCAGTTCGTATGAGGGAGAGGCGGGGTTTAATGAAAAACTGTTTTTT
CASSSYEGEAGFNEKLFF
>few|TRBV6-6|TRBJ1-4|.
TGTGCCAGCAGGCCAGCCGGGACGGAGAATGAAAAACTGTTTTTT
CASRPAGTENEKLFF
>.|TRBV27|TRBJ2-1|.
TGTGCCAGCAGTTTCGCAGGGAATGAGCAGTTCTTC
CASSFAGNEQFF
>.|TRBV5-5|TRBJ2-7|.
TGTGCCAGCAGCTTGGAAGGGGACTACGAGCAGTACTTC
CASSLEGDYEQYF
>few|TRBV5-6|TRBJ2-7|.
TGTGCCAGCAGCAACGAGCCAAACTCCTACGAGCAGTACTTC
CASSNEPNSYEQYF
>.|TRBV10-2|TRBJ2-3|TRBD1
TGCGCCAGCGCATGGACAGGCAGCACAGATACGCAGTATTTT
CASAWTGSTDTQYF
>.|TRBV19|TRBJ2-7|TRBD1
TGTGCCAGTAGTATAGATGGGACAGGACTTTACGAGCAGTACTTC
CASSIDGTGLYEQYF
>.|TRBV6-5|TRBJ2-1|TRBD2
TGTGCCAGCAGTTACTTCTTAGGGCTAGCGGGTCATGAGCAGTTCTTC
CASSYFLGLAGHEQFF
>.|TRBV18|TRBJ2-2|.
TGTGCCAGCTTCGGACAGGGAGGGACCGGGGAGCTGTTTTTT
CASFGQGGTGELFF
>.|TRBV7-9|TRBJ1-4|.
TGTGCCAGCAGCTTGGACGGGAATGAAAAACTGTTTTTT
CASSLDGNEKLFF
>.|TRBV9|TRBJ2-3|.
TGTGCCAGCAGCGTAGTGAGCACAGATACGCAGTATTTT
CASSVVSTDTQYF
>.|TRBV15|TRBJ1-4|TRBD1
TGTGCCACCAGCTCCCGACAGGGGGGTGTAGGAGAAAAACTGTTTTTT
CATSSRQGGVGEKLFF
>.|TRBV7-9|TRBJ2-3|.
TGTGCCAGCAGCTTAGCGTCTGCAAGAGAATTCACAGATACGCAGTATTTT
CASSLASAREFTDTQYF
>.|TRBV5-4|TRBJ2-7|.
TGTGCCAGCAGCAGTGGCACTTACTCCTACGAGCAGTACTTC
CASSSGTYSYEQYF
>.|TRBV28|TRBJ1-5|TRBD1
TGTGCCAGCAGCCAGGGGGTTAATAGCAATCAGCCCCAGCATTTT
CASSQGVNSNQPQHF
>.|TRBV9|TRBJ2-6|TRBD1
TGTGCCAGCAGCGTAGATTCAGGGGGCTGGGGCTCTGGGGCCAACGTCCTGACTTTC
CASSVDSGGWGSGANVLTF
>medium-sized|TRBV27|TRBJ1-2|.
TGTGCCAGCAGTCCATTCGACAGGACCTATGGCTACACCTTC
CASSPFDRTYGYTF
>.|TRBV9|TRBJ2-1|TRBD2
TGTGCCAGCAGCAAGGCGGGGGGGCGTCAGATCAATGAGCAGTTCTTC
CASSKAGGRQINEQFF
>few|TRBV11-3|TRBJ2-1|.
TGTGCCAGCAGCTTCCAGACCTCTCAATACAATGAGCAGTTCTTC
CASSFQTSQYNEQFF
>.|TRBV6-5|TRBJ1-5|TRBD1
TGTGCCAGGCTGACAGGGGGCAGCGGGCAGCCCCAGCATTTT
CARLTGGSGQPQHF
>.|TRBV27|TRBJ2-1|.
TGTGCCAGCAGTTTCCGAGCGAGGAGCTCCTACAATGAGCAGTTCTTC
CASSFRARSSYNEQFF
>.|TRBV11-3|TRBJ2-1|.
TGTGCCAGCAGCTTAGATCATCAGGGGTCCAGCGCCTACAATGAGCAGTTCTTC
CASSLDHQGSSAYNEQFF
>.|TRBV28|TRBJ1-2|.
TGTGCCAGCAGTTTATGGAGTTTGCCGTCTAACTATGGCTACACCTTC
CASSLWSLPSNYGYTF
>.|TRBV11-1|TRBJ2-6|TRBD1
TGTGCCAGCAGCTTACAAGGGACAGGGGTGTACGGGGCCAACGTCCTGACTTTC
CASSLQGTGVYGANVLTF
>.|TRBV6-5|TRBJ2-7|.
TGTGCCAGCATCGGTGGCGGCAGCTCCTACGAGCAGTACTTC
CASIGGGSSYEQYF
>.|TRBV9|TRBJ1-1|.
TGTGCCAGCAGCGTGGGGGGGGCCGTTGGCACTGAAGCTTTCTTT
CASSVGGAVGTEAFF
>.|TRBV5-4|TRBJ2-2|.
TGTGCCAGCAGCCAAGCTCTTAACACCGGGGAGCTGTTTTTT
CASSQALNTGELFF
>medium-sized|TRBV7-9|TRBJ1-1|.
TGTGCCAGCAGCCCCTACCTCGGACTTAACACTGAAGCTTTCTTT
CASSPYLGLNTEAFF
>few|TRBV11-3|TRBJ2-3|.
TGTGCCAGCAGCTCGAGATTCATACAGGGTTCCACAGATACGCAGTATTTT
CASSSRFIQGSTDTQYF
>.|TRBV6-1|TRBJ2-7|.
TGTGCCAGCAGTAACTCCTACGAGCAGTACTTC
CASSNSYEQYF
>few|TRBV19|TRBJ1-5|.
TGTGCCAGTAGTATAATTGCCCACAGGGAAAGGCATCAGCCCCAGCATTTT
CASSIIAHRERHQPQHF
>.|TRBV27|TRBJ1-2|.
TGTGCCAGCAGTTTATCACCCCCGGCCCTAAGGTCCTATGGCTACACCTTC
CASSLSPPALRSYGYTF
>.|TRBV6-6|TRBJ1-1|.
TGTGCCAGCAGTTACCGTCCAGGGGAAACTGAAGCTTTCTTT
CASSYRPGETEAFF
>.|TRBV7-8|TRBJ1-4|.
TGTGCCAGCAGCTTAGACGCATGGGGGGCACTGGGAGTTAATGAAAAACTGTTTTTT
CASSLDAWGALGVNEKLFF
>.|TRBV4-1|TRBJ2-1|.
TGCGCCAGCAGCCAAGATCTGTATTCCGTCGAGGGCGATGAGCAGTTCTTC
CASSQDLYSVEGDEQFF
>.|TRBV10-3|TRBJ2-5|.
TGTGCCGCGAACCGGGACAACGAAGAGACCCAGTACTTC
CAANRDNEETQYF
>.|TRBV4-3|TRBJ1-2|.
TGCGCCAGCAGCCAAGGTTGGGGGGCTACCTATGGCTACACCTTC
CASSQGWGATYGYTF
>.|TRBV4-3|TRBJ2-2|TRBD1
TGCGCCAGCAGCCTAGGGACAGGACAGAACACCGGGGAGCTGTTTTTT
CASSLGTGQNTGELFF